This TCR beta chain originates from a study of blood T cell repertoires in COVID-19. Some clones are missing from TCRdb's copy, which holds only in-frame ones; the method was immunoSEQ multiplex PCR. The sample holds about 260,000 clones; 70% to 90% are singletons and the top ten take about 3.5%. Source material: peripheral blood. The clonotype originates from a man between 18 and 35 years old with active or convalescent COVID-19.

CDR3 amino acids: CASSLRPDNYEQYF. The CDR3, as DNA: TGTGCCAGCAGCCTCAGACCGGACAACTACGAGCAGTACTTC. The V gene is TRBV11-2, the J gene TRBJ2-7, with D perhaps TRBD1 (5 bases). The CDR3 is 14 amino acids. Trimming took 5 bases from V and 3 from J, leaving 14 bases between them. In germline, CDR1 is SGHAT, CDR2 FQNNGV.